A selection of T cell receptor beta chains follows, all from one sample in a study of neurological immune-mediated disorders. Via MiXCR, TCRdb re-called the 5' RACE reads, giving one row per CDR3 protein. Of 25,000 to 35,000 distinct CDR3 sequences listed, roughly a sixth are singletons. Sequenced material: CD4+ T cells from blood. Receptors were obtained from a female donor with HTLV-1-associated myelopathy (HAM/TSP). Both conserved end residues are part of each CDR3. D genes are given only for firm matches. Size is stated for part of the rows, as once, few or many counts, or as a class when the clone is expanded.

TRBD1,TRBJ1-5,many,TRBV6-2/TRBV6-3,CASDRQGPGGAQHF,TGTGCCAGCGATCGACAGGGGCCTGGTGGGGCCCAGCATTTT
TRBD1,TRBJ1-5,many,TRBV10-3,CAISEDRAANSNQPQHF,TGTGCCATCAGTGAGGACAGGGCGGCTAATAGCAATCAGCCCCAGCATTTT
NA,TRBJ2-1,once,TRBV6-2/TRBV6-3,CASSFPGAVNEQFF,TGTGCCAGCAGCTTCCCGGGGGCCGTCAATGAGCAGTTCTTC
NA,TRBJ1-5,many,TRBV20-1,CSASVGTDFRPQHF,TGCAGTGCTAGTGTCGGGACGGATTTTCGGCCCCAGCATTTT
TRBD1,TRBJ1-2,many,TRBV11-2,CASSSTPVLQGDGYTF,TGTGCCAGCAGCTCAACCCCGGTCTTGCAGGGGGACGGCTACACCTTC
NA,TRBJ2-3,many,TRBV28,CASGGVFGRTENTDTQYF,TGTGCCAGCGGGGGGGTTTTCGGAAGGACAGAAAACACAGATACGCAGTATTTT
NA,TRBJ1-2,many,TRBV7-2,CASSSHGRKGDGYTF,TGTGCCAGCAGCTCCCACGGCCGCAAAGGGGATGGCTACACCTTC
TRBD2,TRBJ2-3,many,TRBV6-5,CASRKLAGAADTQYF,TGTGCCAGCAGGAAACTAGCGGGAGCGGCAGATACGCAGTATTTT
NA,TRBJ2-1,many,TRBV6-2/TRBV6-3,CASSTNRAPYNEQFF,TGTGCCAGCAGTACTAACAGGGCACCCTACAATGAGCAGTTCTTC
NA,TRBJ2-5,NA,TRBV3-1,CSSSQGATLETQYF,TGTTCTAGCAGCCAAGGAGCCACGTTAGAGACCCAGTACTTC
TRBD1,TRBJ1-3,medium-sized,TRBV9,CASSAQGTGGNTIYF,TGTGCCAGCAGCGCCCAAGGGACAGGAGGAAACACCATATATTTT
TRBD2,TRBJ2-5,many,TRBV2,CASKGGTSGAETQYF,TGTGCCAGCAAGGGTGGGACTAGCGGGGCAGAGACCCAGTACTTC
TRBD2,TRBJ2-5,many,TRBV5-5,CASSSTSGGVETQYF,TGTGCCAGCAGCTCGACTTCGGGGGGAGTAGAGACCCAGTACTTC
NA,TRBJ2-3,many,TRBV5-1,CASSPDRRSSTDTQYF,TGCGCCAGCAGCCCCGACAGGCGATCTTCCACAGATACGCAGTATTTT
NA,TRBJ1-1,many,TRBV5-6,CASSMGQNTEAFF,TGTGCCAGCAGCATGGGACAGAACACTGAAGCTTTCTTT
NA,TRBJ2-7,many,TRBV20-1,CSAKYQRVQYF,TGCAGTGCCAAGTACCAGCGGGTGCAGTACTTC
TRBD1,TRBJ1-5,many,TRBV20-1,CSARSGGSNQPQHF,TGCAGTGCCCGGTCAGGGGGGAGCAATCAGCCCCAGCATTTT
TRBD1,TRBJ2-7,many,TRBV18,CASSSQTGPYEQYF,TGTGCCAGCTCCTCCCAGACAGGGCCCTACGAGCAGTACTTC
TRBD2,TRBJ2-3,few,TRBV7-6,CASLAGRHSDTQYF,TGTGCCAGCTTAGCGGGGAGACATTCAGATACGCAGTATTTT
TRBD2,TRBJ2-3,many,TRBV3-1,CASSRGGTSGATDTQYF,TGTGCCAGCAGCCGAGGGGGGACTAGCGGTGCCACAGATACGCAGTATTTT
NA,TRBJ2-5,many,TRBV15,CATSGDPGFEETQYF,TGTGCCACCAGCGGCGACCCGGGCTTCGAAGAGACCCAGTACTTC
TRBD1,TRBJ2-2,many,TRBV12-3/TRBV12-4,CASRRSGGAAGELFF,TGTGCCAGCAGGCGATCAGGGGGCGCCGCCGGGGAGCTGTTTTTT
NA,TRBJ1-5,many,TRBV20-1,CSASLTEGQPQHF,TGCAGTGCTAGTCTAACCGAGGGTCAGCCCCAGCATTTT
NA,TRBJ2-3,many,TRBV6-5,CASRGQSTDTQYF,TGTGCCAGCCGCGGACAAAGCACAGATACGCAGTATTTT
NA,TRBJ2-3,many,TRBV7-2,CASAGLPTDTQYF,TGTGCCAGCGCGGGACTGCCGACAGATACGCAGTATTTT
NA,TRBJ2-7,many,TRBV6-6,CASSLDSHYEQYF,TGTGCCAGCAGTTTGGACAGCCACTACGAGCAGTACTTC
NA,TRBJ1-2,NA,TRBV2,CASNGEVGGYTF,TGTGCCAGCAACGGGGAGGTTGGCGGCTACACCTTC
NA,TRBJ2-7,many,TRBV20-1,CSASLAEGVAYEQYF,TGCAGTGCTAGCTTGGCGGAGGGAGTTGCCTACGAGCAGTACTTC
NA,TRBJ1-1,many,TRBV27,CASSLRDPWGGKNTEAFF,TGTGCCAGCAGTTTAAGGGACCCGTGGGGGGGTAAGAACACTGAAGCTTTCTTT
NA,TRBJ1-1,many,TRBV7-2,CASSLGTNTEAFF,TGTGCCAGCAGCTTAGGGACGAACACTGAAGCTTTCTTT
TRBD2,TRBJ2-5,many,TRBV7-2,CASSLLGGETQYF,TGTGCCAGCAGCTTGCTGGGGGGGGAGACCCAGTACTTC
TRBD1,TRBJ2-5,many,TRBV28,CASSRRAGQGEAEKTQYF,TGTGCCAGCAGTAGACGCGCGGGACAGGGGGAGGCTGAGAAGACCCAGTACTTC
NA,TRBJ1-6,many,TRBV2,CASEEDLNSPLHF,TGTGCCAGCGAAGAAGACTTAAATTCACCCCTCCACTTT
TRBD2,TRBJ2-3,many,TRBV15,CATSRDQSGSGTDTQYF,TGTGCCACCAGCAGAGATCAAAGCGGGAGTGGCACAGATACGCAGTATTTT
NA,TRBJ1-5,many,TRBV5-6,CASRKGFDQPQHF,TGTGCCAGCAGGAAGGGGTTTGATCAGCCCCAGCATTTT
NA,TRBJ1-1,many,TRBV20-1,CSARDPTDRNTEAFF,TGCAGTGCTAGAGATCCGACAGACCGGAACACTGAAGCTTTCTTT
NA,TRBJ1-5,many,TRBV6-4,CASSVRALNQPQHF,TGTGCCAGCAGTGTTAGGGCATTGAATCAGCCCCAGCATTTT
NA,TRBJ1-6,many,TRBV11-2,CASSLGVTGGSPLHF,TGTGCCAGCAGCTTAGGGGTGACAGGCGGTTCACCCCTCCACTTT
TRBD1,TRBJ1-3,medium-sized,TRBV6-5,CASSTGTGGAYTIYF,TGTGCCAGCAGCACCGGGACAGGGGGCGCTTACACCATATATTTT
TRBD2,TRBJ2-1,many,TRBV6-1,CASRTSGMAEQFF,TGTGCCAGCAGGACTAGCGGGATGGCTGAGCAGTTCTTC
NA,TRBJ2-4,NA,TRBV2,CASSTGTSATQYF,TGTGCCAGCAGTACCGGGACCAGCGCTACTCAGTACTTC
TRBD1,TRBJ2-2,NA,TRBV20-1,CSASPITGTDFGELFF,TGCAGTGCTAGCCCTATTACCGGGACAGACTTCGGGGAGCTGTTTTTT
TRBD2,TRBJ2-3,NA,TRBV2,CSINSRGGGLTTDTQYF,TGTTCCATCAACTCCCGAGGCGGGGGGCTTACCACAGATACGCAGTATTTT
TRBD2,TRBJ2-7,many,TRBV3-1,CASSQDTGGTYEQYF,TGTGCCAGCAGCCAAGATACGGGGGGGACCTACGAGCAGTACTTC
TRBD2,TRBJ2-1,many,TRBV5-1,CASTLDGRLADYNEQFF,TGCGCCAGCACCCTGGACGGGCGACTAGCAGACTACAATGAGCAGTTCTTC
NA,TRBJ1-1,many,TRBV14,CATGEGGGTEAFF,TGTGCCACCGGGGAGGGAGGAGGCACTGAAGCTTTCTTT
NA,TRBJ2-3,once,TRBV5-1,CASSLVGTMGTQYF,TGCGCCAGCAGCTTGGTGGGAACGATGGGTACGCAGTATTTT